A selection of T cell receptor beta chains follows, all from one sample in a study of T cell responses to AZD1222 COVID-19 vaccine. Using immunoSEQ multiplex PCR, the repertoire was profiled, and TCRdb retains in-frame clones only, with some absent. This table holds some 96,000 clones, roughly 90% found once. The material was peripheral blood, obtained on day 0 of AZD1222 vaccination. These receptors came from an adult in good health. Each CDR3 is given with its conserved first and last residue. Fields, in order: D gene, J gene, clone size, V gene, CDR3 DNA, CDR3 protein. A D gene is named only where the DNA matches it firmly. Part of the rows lack a size; the others show once, few, many or a class for expanded clones.

d_call: .
j_call: TRBJ1-3
clone_size: once
v_call: TRBV6-5
cdr3_nt: TGTGCCAGTATTCGAGGGGCCGGCTCTGGAAACACCATATATTTT
cdr3_aa: CASIRGAGSGNTIYF

d_call: .
j_call: TRBJ2-6
clone_size: .
v_call: TRBV7-6
cdr3_nt: TGTGCCAGCAGCGTGGACACCCACCGCTCTGGGGCCAACGTCCTGACTTTC
cdr3_aa: CASSVDTHRSGANVLTF

d_call: .
j_call: TRBJ2-5
clone_size: few
v_call: TRBV10-1
cdr3_nt: TGCGCCAGCAGTGAGTGGGGGGTAGAGACCCAGTACTTC
cdr3_aa: CASSEWGVETQYF

d_call: .
j_call: TRBJ1-2
clone_size: .
v_call: TRBV3-1/TRBV3-2
cdr3_nt: TGTGCCAGCAGCCAAGCTTTCACCTTGGGATATGGCTACACCTTC
cdr3_aa: CASSQAFTLGYGYTF

d_call: TRBD1
j_call: TRBJ2-3
clone_size: .
v_call: TRBV19
cdr3_nt: TGTGCCAGTAGTATCCCAGGGGGCAGGAGCACAGATACGCAGTATTTT
cdr3_aa: CASSIPGGRSTDTQYF

d_call: .
j_call: TRBJ1-5
clone_size: few
v_call: TRBV6-5
cdr3_nt: TGTGCCAGCAGAGGTCAGGGTTCTGGCAATCAGCCCCAGCATTTT
cdr3_aa: CASRGQGSGNQPQHF

d_call: .
j_call: TRBJ1-3
clone_size: .
v_call: TRBV21-1
cdr3_nt: TGTGCCAGCAGCAGAGGGGGACAGGGATTAGGAAACACCATATATTTT
cdr3_aa: CASSRGGQGLGNTIYF

d_call: .
j_call: TRBJ2-3
clone_size: .
v_call: TRBV5-4
cdr3_nt: TGTGCCAGCAGTTCCTCCAACACAGATACGCAGTATTTT
cdr3_aa: CASSSSNTDTQYF

d_call: .
j_call: TRBJ2-1
clone_size: .
v_call: TRBV6-2/TRBV6-3
cdr3_nt: TGTGCCAGCAGTTTCCGGGGCCGCAATGAGCAGTTCTTC
cdr3_aa: CASSFRGRNEQFF

d_call: .
j_call: TRBJ2-2
clone_size: .
v_call: TRBV21-1
cdr3_nt: TGTGCCAGCAGCGCAAAAGATGGGGACAGTGTTACCGGGGAGCTGTTTTTT
cdr3_aa: CASSAKDGDSVTGELFF

d_call: .
j_call: TRBJ1-1
clone_size: .
v_call: TRBV10-1
cdr3_nt: TGCGCCAGCAGTGACAGTCTCGGAACCTCTGAAGCTTTCTTT
cdr3_aa: CASSDSLGTSEAFF

d_call: .
j_call: TRBJ1-5
clone_size: .
v_call: TRBV7-9
cdr3_nt: TGTGCCAGCAGCTTAGCAGGGGAAGGTCAGCCCCAGCATTTT
cdr3_aa: CASSLAGEGQPQHF

d_call: .
j_call: TRBJ2-3
clone_size: .
v_call: TRBV19
cdr3_nt: TGTGCCAGTAGTCCCCCTCGGGGCATCACAGATACGCAGTATTTT
cdr3_aa: CASSPPRGITDTQYF

d_call: .
j_call: TRBJ2-3
clone_size: .
v_call: TRBV1
cdr3_nt: TGCACCAGCAGCCAAGGAGGTATGCGGGGGGGGCCGCATACGCAGTATTTT
cdr3_aa: CTSSQGGMRGGPHTQYF

d_call: .
j_call: TRBJ2-3
clone_size: .
v_call: TRBV10-3
cdr3_nt: TGTGCCACCACCCTGGCGGAAACAGATACGCAGTATTTT
cdr3_aa: CATTLAETDTQYF

d_call: .
j_call: TRBJ1-2
clone_size: once
v_call: TRBV3-1/TRBV3-2
cdr3_nt: TGTGCCAGCAGCCAAACAGCACACTATGGCTACACCTTC
cdr3_aa: CASSQTAHYGYTF

d_call: TRBD1
j_call: TRBJ2-5
clone_size: .
v_call: TRBV15
cdr3_nt: TGTGCCACCAGCAGAGAAGGCGTGGGACAGGGGGGCCAAGAGACCCAGTACTTC
cdr3_aa: CATSREGVGQGGQETQYF

d_call: TRBD1
j_call: TRBJ1-6
clone_size: .
v_call: TRBV3-1/TRBV3-2
cdr3_nt: TGTGCCAGCAGCCCCGGGACAGGGGGCGATTCACCCCTCCACTTT
cdr3_aa: CASSPGTGGDSPLHF

d_call: .
j_call: TRBJ1-3
clone_size: .
v_call: TRBV27
cdr3_nt: TGTGCCAGCAGTTTGAAAGGGATTGCTGGAAACACCATATATTTT
cdr3_aa: CASSLKGIAGNTIYF

d_call: .
j_call: TRBJ1-6
clone_size: .
v_call: TRBV6-5
cdr3_nt: TGTGCCAGCAGCCGGGACATCAAATCACCCCTCCACTTT
cdr3_aa: CASSRDIKSPLHF

d_call: .
j_call: TRBJ1-3
clone_size: .
v_call: TRBV25-1
cdr3_nt: TGTGCCAGCAGTGAAACCGGGGGCACCATATATTTT
cdr3_aa: CASSETGGTIYF

d_call: .
j_call: TRBJ1-1
clone_size: few
v_call: TRBV30
cdr3_nt: TGTGCCTGGAGTAACGGACAACCGAACACTGAAGCTTTCTTT
cdr3_aa: CAWSNGQPNTEAFF

d_call: .
j_call: TRBJ1-1
clone_size: .
v_call: TRBV12-3/TRBV12-4
cdr3_nt: TGTGCCAGCAGTTCCAGAAACACTGAAGCTTTCTTT
cdr3_aa: CASSSRNTEAFF

d_call: TRBD1
j_call: TRBJ1-2
clone_size: few
v_call: TRBV19
cdr3_nt: TGTGCCAGCCAACCTTACGGACAGGCTAACTATGGCTACACCTTC
cdr3_aa: CASQPYGQANYGYTF

d_call: .
j_call: TRBJ1-6
clone_size: .
v_call: TRBV4-1
cdr3_nt: TGCGCCAGCAGCCAAGATACAGGCCAACACTCGACTTATAATTCACCCCTCCACTTT
cdr3_aa: CASSQDTGQHSTYNSPLHF